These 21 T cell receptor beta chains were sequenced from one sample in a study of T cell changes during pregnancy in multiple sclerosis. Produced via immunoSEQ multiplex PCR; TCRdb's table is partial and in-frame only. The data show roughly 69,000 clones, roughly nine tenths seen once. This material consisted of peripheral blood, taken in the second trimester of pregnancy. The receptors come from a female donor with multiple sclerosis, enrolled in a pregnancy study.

The CDR3 DNA follows: TGTGCCAGCAGCCTACCGACAGGGGATCATGGCTACACCTTC. Translated: CASSLPTGDHGYTF. The chain is built from TRBV14 and TRBJ1-2; 8 nucleotides align to TRBD1. Germline values: CDR1 SGHDN, CDR2 FVKESK. The CDR3 contains 14 residues. V lost 4 bases, J lost 6 bases, and 7 bases stayed unmatched.

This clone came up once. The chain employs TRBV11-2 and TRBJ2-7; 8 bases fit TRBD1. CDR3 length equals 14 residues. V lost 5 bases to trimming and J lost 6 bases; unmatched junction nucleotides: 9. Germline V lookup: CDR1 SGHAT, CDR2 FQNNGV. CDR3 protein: CASSNPDRAGEQYF. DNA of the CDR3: TGTGCCAGCAGCAACCCGGACAGGGCGGGCGAGCAGTACTTC.

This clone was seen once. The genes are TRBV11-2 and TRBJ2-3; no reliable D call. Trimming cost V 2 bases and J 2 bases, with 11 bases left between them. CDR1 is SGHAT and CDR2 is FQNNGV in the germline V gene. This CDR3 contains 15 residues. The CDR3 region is CASSLNQAFTDTQYF. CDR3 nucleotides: TGTGCCAGCAGCTTAAACCAGGCCTTCACAGATACGCAGTATTTT.

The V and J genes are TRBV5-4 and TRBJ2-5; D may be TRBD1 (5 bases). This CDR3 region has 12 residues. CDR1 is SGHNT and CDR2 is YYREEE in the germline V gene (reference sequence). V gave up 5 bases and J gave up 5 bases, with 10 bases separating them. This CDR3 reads CASSSDTETQYF. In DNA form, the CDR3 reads TGTGCCAGCAGTTCGGACACGGAGACCCAGTACTTC.

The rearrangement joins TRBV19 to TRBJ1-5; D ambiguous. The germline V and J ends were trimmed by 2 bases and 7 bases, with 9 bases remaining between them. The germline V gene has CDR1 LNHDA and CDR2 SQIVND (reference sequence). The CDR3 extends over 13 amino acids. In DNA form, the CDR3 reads TGTGCCAGTAGTATAAATGTTGGCCAGCCCCAGCATTTT. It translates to CASSINVGQPQHF.

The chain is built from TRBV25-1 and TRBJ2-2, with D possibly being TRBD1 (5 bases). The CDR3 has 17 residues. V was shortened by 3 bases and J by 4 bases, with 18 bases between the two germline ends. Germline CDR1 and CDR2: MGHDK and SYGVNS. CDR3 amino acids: CASSEGLELTGTGELFF. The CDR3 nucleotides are TGTGCCAGCAGTGAGGGGCTGGAGCTCACAGGCACCGGGGAGCTGTTTTTT.

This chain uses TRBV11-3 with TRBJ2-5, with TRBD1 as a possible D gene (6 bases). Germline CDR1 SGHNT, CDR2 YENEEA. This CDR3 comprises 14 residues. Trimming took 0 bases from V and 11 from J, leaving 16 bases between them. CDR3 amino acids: CASSLDATGGPQYF. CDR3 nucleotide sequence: TGTGCCAGCAGCTTAGATGCGACAGGAGGTCCGCAGTACTTC.

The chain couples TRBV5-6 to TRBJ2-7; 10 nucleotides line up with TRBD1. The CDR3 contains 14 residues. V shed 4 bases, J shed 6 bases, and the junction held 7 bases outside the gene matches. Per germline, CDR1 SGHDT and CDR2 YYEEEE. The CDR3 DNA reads TGTGCCAGCAGCAAGCTCGACAGGGGGCGCGAGCAGTACTTC. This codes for CASSKLDRGREQYF.

The CDR3 DNA follows: TGTGCCAGCTCACCATATGGGTCGGCAGGGGCCGGGAAAAATGAAAAACTGTTTTTT. Its protein product is CASSPYGSAGAGKNEKLFF. The V and J genes are TRBV18 and TRBJ1-4; perhaps TRBD1 as D (6 bases). Trimming removed 2 bases from V and 5 bases from J, with 24 bases in between. The CDR3 sequence is 19 residues long. Germline CDR1 is KGHSH and CDR2 is LQKENI.

Written as DNA, the CDR3 is TGTGCCAGCAGCGTAGGGGGAGGGCTGAACACTGAAGCTTTCTTT. As protein: CASSVGGGLNTEAFF. This chain joins TRBV9 and TRBJ1-1; D not certain. Germline-derived CDR1 and CDR2 are SGDLS and YYNGEE. The CDR3 totals 15 residues. V lost 0 bases to trimming and J lost 0 bases, with 9 bases between them.

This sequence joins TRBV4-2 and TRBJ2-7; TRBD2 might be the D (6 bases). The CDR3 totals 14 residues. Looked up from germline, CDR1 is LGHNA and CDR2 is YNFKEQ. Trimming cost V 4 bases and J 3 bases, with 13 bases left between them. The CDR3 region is CASSLGLENYEQYF. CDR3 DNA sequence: TGTGCCAGCAGCCTGGGACTGGAGAACTACGAGCAGTACTTC.

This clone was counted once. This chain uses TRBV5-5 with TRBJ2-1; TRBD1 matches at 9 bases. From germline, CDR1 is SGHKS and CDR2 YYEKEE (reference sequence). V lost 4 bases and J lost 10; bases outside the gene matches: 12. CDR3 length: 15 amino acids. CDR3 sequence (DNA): TGTGCCAGCAGCACCACAGGGGGCCGCCCCAGGGAGCAGTTCTTC. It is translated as CASSTTGGRPREQFF.

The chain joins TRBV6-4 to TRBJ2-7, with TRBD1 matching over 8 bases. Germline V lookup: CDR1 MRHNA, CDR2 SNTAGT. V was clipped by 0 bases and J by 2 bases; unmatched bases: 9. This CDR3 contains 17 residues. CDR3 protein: CASSDSLFVTGAYEQYF. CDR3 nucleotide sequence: TGTGCCAGCAGTGACTCGCTTTTTGTGACAGGGGCCTACGAGCAGTACTTC.

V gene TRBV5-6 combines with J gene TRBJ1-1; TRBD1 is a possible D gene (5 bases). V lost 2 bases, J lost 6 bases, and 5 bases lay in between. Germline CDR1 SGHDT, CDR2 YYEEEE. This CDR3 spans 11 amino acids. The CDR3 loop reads CASSLGAEAFF. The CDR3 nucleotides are TGTGCCAGCAGCTTAGGGGCTGAAGCTTTCTTT.

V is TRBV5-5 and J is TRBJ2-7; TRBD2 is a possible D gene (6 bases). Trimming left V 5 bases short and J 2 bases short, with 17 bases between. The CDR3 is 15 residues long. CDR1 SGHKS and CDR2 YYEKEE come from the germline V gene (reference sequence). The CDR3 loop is CASSIGGAETYEQYF. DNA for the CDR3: TGTGCCAGCAGTATAGGAGGGGCCGAAACCTACGAGCAGTACTTC.

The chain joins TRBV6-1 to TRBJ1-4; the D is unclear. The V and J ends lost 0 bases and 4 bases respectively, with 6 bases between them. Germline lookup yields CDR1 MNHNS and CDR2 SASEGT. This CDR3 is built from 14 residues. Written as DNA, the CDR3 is TGTGCCAGCAGTGAAGCGGCGGGTAATGAAAAACTGTTTTTT. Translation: CASSEAAGNEKLFF.

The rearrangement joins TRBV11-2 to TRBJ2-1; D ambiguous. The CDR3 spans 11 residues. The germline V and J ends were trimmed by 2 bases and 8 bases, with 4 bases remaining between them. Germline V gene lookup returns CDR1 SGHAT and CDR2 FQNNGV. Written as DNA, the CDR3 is TGTGCCAGCAGCTTAATAGATGAGCAGTTCTTC. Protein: CASSLIDEQFF.

The CDR3 region is CASSLSPDTQYF. The CDR3, as DNA: TGTGCCAGCTCACTGAGCCCAGATACGCAGTATTTT. The V and J genes are TRBV2 and TRBJ2-3, with D uncertain. The V gene lost 8 bases and the J gene lost 4 bases, with 10 bases spanning the gap. Germline CDR1 SNHLY, CDR2 FYNNEI. This CDR3 spans 12 amino acids.

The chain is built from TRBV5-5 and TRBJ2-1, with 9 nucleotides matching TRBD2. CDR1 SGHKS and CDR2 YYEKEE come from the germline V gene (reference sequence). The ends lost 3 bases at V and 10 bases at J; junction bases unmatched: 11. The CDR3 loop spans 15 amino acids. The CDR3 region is CASSSLEAGGREQFF. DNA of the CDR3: TGTGCCAGCAGCTCCCTCGAAGCGGGAGGCAGGGAGCAGTTCTTC.

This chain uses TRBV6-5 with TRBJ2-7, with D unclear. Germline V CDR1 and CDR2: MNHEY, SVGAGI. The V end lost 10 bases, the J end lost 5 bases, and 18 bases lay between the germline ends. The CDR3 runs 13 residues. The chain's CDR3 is CATFATFPNEQYF. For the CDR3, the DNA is TGTGCCACATTTGCCACCTTTCCTAACGAGCAGTACTTC.

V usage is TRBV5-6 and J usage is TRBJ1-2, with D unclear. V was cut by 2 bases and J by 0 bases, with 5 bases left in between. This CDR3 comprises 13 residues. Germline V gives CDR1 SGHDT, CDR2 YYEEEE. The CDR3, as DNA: TGTGCCAGCAGCTTTGAGGCTAACTATGGCTACACCTTC. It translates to CASSFEANYGYTF.